The 21 T cell receptor beta chains presented below share a single source sample, sequenced in a study of patients and donors after allogeneic stem cell transplantation (TCRdb year 2020). Library prep was done by RT-PCR. Instrument used: NextSeq 550. TCRdb's own reprocessing of the public reads used fastp at Q25 and MiXCR and kept productive beta chains. A single entry per CDR3 protein holds the most common genes and DNA from its merged rows. In this sample the table shows 150,000 to 200,000 distinct CDR3 sequences, 30% of which occur a single time. The ten top clones hold roughly 3.2% of the sample. Input material: blood, either unsorted or a sorted T cell fraction (not recorded which). The receptor source for this set is a human donor who was either an allogeneic HSCT recipient or a stem cell or donor lymphocyte infusion donor (not recorded which). It is not recorded whose cells these are; they may come from a transplant donor.

The count of this clonotype is one. This chain uses TRBV5-1 with TRBJ2-6, with D tentatively TRBD1 or TRBD2 (5 bases each). Trimming removed 1 base at V and 7 bases at J, with 12 bases between. Germline CDR1 is SGHRS and CDR2 is YFSETQ. The CDR3 has 15 residues. CDR3 residues: CASSLPGLGANVLTF. The CDR3 DNA reads TGCGCCAGCAGCTTGCCGGGGCTTGGAGCCAACGTCCTGACTTTC.

This clonotype was found a few times. The rearrangement uses TRBV12-3 or TRBV12-4 and TRBJ2-3; possibly TRBD1 for D (5 bases). Between the trimmed V and J ends, which lost 8 bases and 1 base, there was a span of 16 bases. The CDR3 is made up of 15 amino acids. Written as DNA, the CDR3 is TGTGCCAGCGGCTTACAGGTGACCCGCACAGATACGCAGTATTTT. It codes for CASGLQVTRTDTQYF.

CDR3 DNA sequence: TGTGCCAGTAGGACGGGACTTTTTAACTATGGCTACACCTTC. The encoded protein is CASRTGLFNYGYTF. The rearrangement links TRBV27 to TRBJ1-2; a possible D gene is TRBD1 (5 bases). V was shortened by 9 bases and J by 1 base, with 15 bases between the two germline ends. The germline V gene has CDR1 MNHEY and CDR2 SMNVEV (reference sequence). The CDR3 has 14 amino acids.

The chain carries TRBV12-3 or TRBV12-4 and TRBJ2-3; D remains ambiguous. The CDR3 contains 15 residues. The V gene lost 5 bases and the J gene lost 5 bases, with 17 bases spanning the gap. The CDR3 is CASSAPWATRDTQYF. For the CDR3, the DNA is TGTGCCAGCAGTGCCCCCTGGGCGACAAGAGATACGCAGTATTTT.

The chain is built from TRBV9 and TRBJ1-5; TRBD1 might be the D (6 bases). Trimming pared 0 bases from V and 7 bases from J, leaving 14 bases between. In germline, CDR1 is SGDLS, CDR2 YYNGEE. The CDR3 is 15 residues long. The CDR3 loop is CASSVEGEGDQPQHF. As DNA, the CDR3 is TGTGCCAGCAGCGTAGAGGGCGAGGGGGACCAGCCCCAGCATTTT.

This clonotype was found a few times. This sequence joins TRBV29-1 and TRBJ2-7; 11 bases are shared with TRBD1. The CDR3 has 14 residues. Germline V gene sequence: CDR1 SQVTM, CDR2 ANQGSEA. V trimming: 6 bases; J trimming: 1 base; junction bases outside the gene matches: 5. CDR3 in amino acids: CSVGDRGISYEQYF. In DNA, the CDR3 is TGCAGCGTAGGGGACAGGGGGATTTCCTACGAGCAGTACTTC.

J is TRBJ2-7 and V is TRBV20-1, with TRBD2 as a possible D gene (5 bases). V lost 2 bases and J lost 0, with 11 bases in between. The CDR3 sequence is 14 residues long. Germline CDR1 is DFQATT and CDR2 is SNEGSKA (reference sequence). The CDR3 protein is CSARSGRHSYEQYF. DNA for the CDR3: TGCAGTGCTAGAAGCGGTCGCCACTCCTACGAGCAGTACTTC.

In this sample, this clonotype turned up a few times. V and J are TRBV9 and TRBJ1-6; possibly TRBD1 for D (5 bases). The ends were cut back, 2 bases at V and 7 bases at J, with 10 bases in the middle. In germline, CDR1 is SGDLS, CDR2 YYNGEE. This CDR3 comprises 14 residues. CDR3 amino acids: CASSVDRTNSPLHF. Here the CDR3 DNA reads TGTGCCAGCAGCGTCGACAGAACCAATTCACCCCTCCACTTT.

The rearrangement links TRBV7-2 to TRBJ2-1; tentatively, D is TRBD2 (6 bases). The germline V and J ends were trimmed by 1 base and 6 bases, with 10 bases remaining between them. Germline V CDR1 and CDR2: SGHTA, FQGNSA. CDR3 length: 14 residues. The CDR3 DNA follows: TGTGCCAGCAGCTTAGGGGCGGGATCCAATGAGCAGTTCTTC. Protein sequence: CASSLGAGSNEQFF.

The chain uses TRBV28 and TRBJ2-7, with a possible D match to TRBD2 (5 bases). Trimming stripped 8 bases from V and 6 bases from J, with 14 bases between. The CDR3 runs 12 residues. From germline, CDR1 is MDHEN and CDR2 SYDVKM. CDR3 nucleotides: TGTGCCAGCCGGCCGGAAACTAGCGAGCAGTACTTC. This translates into CASRPETSEQYF.

The chain joins TRBV2 to TRBJ2-7; 10 bases agree with TRBD2. Germline V lookup: CDR1 SNHLY, CDR2 FYNNEI. J gave up 4 bases and V 2 bases, and 11 bases lay outside the gene matches. The CDR3 is 17 amino acids. CDR3 in amino acids: CASSEWGTIAGGYEQYF. CDR3 bases: TGTGCCAGCAGTGAATGGGGGACTATAGCGGGAGGTTACGAGCAGTACTTC.

This clonotype was counted a few times. V and J are TRBV4-3 and TRBJ2-1; D remains unclear. The CDR3 has 13 residues. Trimming took off 3 bases at V and 7 bases at J, with 10 bases between the two ends. Germline-derived CDR1 and CDR2 are LGHNA and YSLEER. As DNA, the CDR3 is TGCGCCAGCAGCCAGACCCTCGGGAATGAGCAGTTCTTC. It yields the protein CASSQTLGNEQFF.

Only a few counts were recorded for this clonotype. V gene TRBV5-1 combines with J gene TRBJ1-4; a weak D match, TRBD1 (6 bases). The CDR3 contains 14 residues. V was cut by 4 bases and J by 10 bases, with 17 bases left in between. Per the germline V gene, CDR1 is SGHRS and CDR2 is YFSETQ. The CDR3 spells CASSQDPTGSKLFF. The CDR3 DNA sequence: TGCGCCAGCAGCCAGGACCCGACAGGCTCAAAACTGTTTTTT.

This clonotype was seen a handful of times. J is TRBJ2-5 and V is TRBV29-1; the match to TRBD1 covers 8 bases. The CDR3 is 12 residues long. Germline CDR1 SQVTM, CDR2 ANQGSEA. The V segment lost 8 bases and the J segment 4 bases; nucleotides outside the gene matches: 6. The CDR3 DNA follows: TGCAGCTCCCACAGGGGGACAGAGACCCAGTACTTC. Translated: CSSHRGTETQYF.

The chain combines TRBV6-5 with TRBJ2-7, with TRBD2 matching over 7 bases. Trimming removed 0 bases from V and 3 bases from J; junction bases left unmatched: 5. The germline gives CDR1 MNHEY, CDR2 SVGAGI. CDR3 length equals 15 residues. CDR3 coding DNA: TGTGCCAGCAGTTACTCAGGGCTAGCGGTCTACGAGCAGTACTTC. As protein: CASSYSGLAVYEQYF.

The chain carries TRBV15 and TRBJ1-5; D is unclear. V dropped 1 base and J dropped 4 bases, with 14 bases sitting between them. The germline V gene has CDR1 LNHNV and CDR2 YYDKDF (reference sequence). The CDR3 is made up of 16 amino acids. In nucleotides, the CDR3 is TGTGCCACCAGCAGAGGCCCCTTGACCCAGAATCAGCCCCAGCATTTT. It yields the protein CATSRGPLTQNQPQHF.

This clonotype was picked up a small number of times. This chain joins TRBV11-3 and TRBJ2-1; the D gene is possibly TRBD2 (6 bases). V was cut by 5 bases and J by 4 bases, with 9 bases left in between. CDR1 is SGHNT and CDR2 is YENEEA in the germline V gene. This CDR3 has 13 residues. The CDR3 reads CASSIAGYNEQFF. CDR3 sequence (DNA): TGTGCCAGCAGCATTGCGGGGTACAATGAGCAGTTCTTC.

V and J are TRBV4-1 and TRBJ2-7; 9 positions match TRBD1. The CDR3 runs to 17 residues. Losses at the gene ends were 0 bases for V and 4 bases for J; bases not matched to a gene: 10. Per germline, CDR1 MGHRA and CDR2 YSYEKL. CDR3 residues: CASSQDRRDREVYEQYF. The DNA for the CDR3 is TGCGCCAGCAGCCAAGATAGGAGGGACAGGGAAGTATACGAGCAGTACTTC.

This chain joins TRBV7-3 and TRBJ2-2; D is uncertain. This CDR3 region has 13 residues. Germline-derived CDR1 and CDR2 are SGHTA and FQGTGA. The ends were cut back, 5 bases at V and 5 bases at J, with 9 bases in the middle. This chain's CDR3 is CASSPQLTGELFF. CDR3 DNA: TGTGCCAGCAGCCCACAGTTAACCGGGGAGCTGTTTTTT.

The chain recombines TRBV20-1 with TRBJ2-6; no clear D. Trimming removed 3 bases at V and 0 bases at J, with 6 bases between. The CDR3 totals 14 residues. The germline gives CDR1 DFQATT, CDR2 SNEGSKA (reference sequence). The CDR3 sequence is CSARADSGANVLTF. The CDR3 region has the DNA TGCAGTGCTAGGGCAGACTCTGGGGCCAACGTCCTGACTTTC.

Comment on this clonotype: One end of the junction varies from germline; a read error may be responsible. V and J are TRBV4-2 and TRBJ1-5; tentative D call: TRBD1 (5 bases). The CDR3 contains 17 residues. Germline loops: CDR1 LGHNA, CDR2 YNFKEQ. For the CDR3, the DNA is TGTGCTAGCAGCCAAGATAATTGGGGGATGGGCAATCAGCCCCAGCATTTT. Protein: CASSQDNWGMGNQPQHF.